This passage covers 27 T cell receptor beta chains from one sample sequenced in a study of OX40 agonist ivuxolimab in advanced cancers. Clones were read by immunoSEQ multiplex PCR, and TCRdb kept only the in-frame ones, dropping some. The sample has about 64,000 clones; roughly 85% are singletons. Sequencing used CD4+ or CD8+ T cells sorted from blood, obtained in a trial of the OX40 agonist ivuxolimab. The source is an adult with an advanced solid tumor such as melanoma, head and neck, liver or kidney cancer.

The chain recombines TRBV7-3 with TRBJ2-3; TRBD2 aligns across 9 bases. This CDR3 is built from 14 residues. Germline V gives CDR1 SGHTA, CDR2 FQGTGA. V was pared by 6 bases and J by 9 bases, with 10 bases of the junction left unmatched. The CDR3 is CASSQGGTSSTQYF. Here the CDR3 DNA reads TGTGCCAGCAGTCAAGGTGGGACTAGCTCAACGCAGTATTTT.

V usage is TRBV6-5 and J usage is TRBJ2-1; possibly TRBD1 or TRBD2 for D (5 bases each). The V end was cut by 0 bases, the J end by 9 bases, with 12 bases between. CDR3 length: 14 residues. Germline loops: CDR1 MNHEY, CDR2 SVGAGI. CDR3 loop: CASSYSSRDAEQFF. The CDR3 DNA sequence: TGTGCCAGCAGTTACTCGTCCAGGGACGCTGAGCAGTTCTTC.

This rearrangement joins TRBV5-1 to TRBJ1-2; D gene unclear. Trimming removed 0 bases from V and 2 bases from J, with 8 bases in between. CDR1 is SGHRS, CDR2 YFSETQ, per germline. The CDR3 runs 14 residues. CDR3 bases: TGCGCCAGCAGCTTGGATATGGACAACTATGGCTACACCTTC. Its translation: CASSLDMDNYGYTF.

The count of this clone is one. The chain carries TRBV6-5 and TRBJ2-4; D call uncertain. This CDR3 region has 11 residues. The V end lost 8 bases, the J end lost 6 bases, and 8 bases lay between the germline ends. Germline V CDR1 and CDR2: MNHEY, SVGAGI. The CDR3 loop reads CASSTGNIQYF. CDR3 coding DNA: TGTGCCAGCTCTACGGGAAACATTCAGTACTTC.

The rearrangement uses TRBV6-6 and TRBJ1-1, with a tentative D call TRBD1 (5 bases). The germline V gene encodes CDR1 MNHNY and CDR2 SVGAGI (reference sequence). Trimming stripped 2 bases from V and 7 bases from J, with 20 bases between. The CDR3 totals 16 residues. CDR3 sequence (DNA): TGTGCCAGCAGTTACACCGGGGGGACCGGGGCGGGTGAAGCTTTCTTT. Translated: CASSYTGGTGAGEAFF.

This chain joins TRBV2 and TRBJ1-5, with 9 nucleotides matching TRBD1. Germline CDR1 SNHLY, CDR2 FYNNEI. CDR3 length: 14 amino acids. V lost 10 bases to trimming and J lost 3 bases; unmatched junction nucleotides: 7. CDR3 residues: CATTRTGANQPQHF. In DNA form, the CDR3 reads TGTGCCACGACTCGGACAGGGGCCAATCAGCCCCAGCATTTT.

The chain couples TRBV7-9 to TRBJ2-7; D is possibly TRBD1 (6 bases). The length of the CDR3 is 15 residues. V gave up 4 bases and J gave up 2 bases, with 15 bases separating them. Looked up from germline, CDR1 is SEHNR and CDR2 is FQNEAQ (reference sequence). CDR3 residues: CASSWDRDTTYEQYF. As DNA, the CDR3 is TGTGCCAGCAGCTGGGACCGGGACACTACCTACGAGCAGTACTTC.

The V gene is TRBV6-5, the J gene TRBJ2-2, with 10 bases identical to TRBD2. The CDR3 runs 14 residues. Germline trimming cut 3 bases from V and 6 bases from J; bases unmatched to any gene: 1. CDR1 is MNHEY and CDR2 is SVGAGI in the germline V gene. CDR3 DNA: TGTGCCAGCAGTTATAGCGGGGGGTCCGGGGAGCTGTTTTTT. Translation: CASSYSGGSGELFF.

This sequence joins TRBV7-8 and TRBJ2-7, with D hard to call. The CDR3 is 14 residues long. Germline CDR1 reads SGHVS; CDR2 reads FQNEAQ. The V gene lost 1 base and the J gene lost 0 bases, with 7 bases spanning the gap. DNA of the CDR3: TGTGCCAGCAGCTTAGAGGCAGACTCCTACGAGCAGTACTTC. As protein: CASSLEADSYEQYF. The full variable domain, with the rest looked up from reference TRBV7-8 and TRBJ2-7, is GAGVSQSPRYKVAKRGQDVALRCDPISGHVSLFWYQQALGQGPEFLTYFQNEAQLDKSGLPSDRFFAERPEGSVSTLKIQRTQQEDSAVYLCASSLEADSYEQYFGPGTRLTVT.

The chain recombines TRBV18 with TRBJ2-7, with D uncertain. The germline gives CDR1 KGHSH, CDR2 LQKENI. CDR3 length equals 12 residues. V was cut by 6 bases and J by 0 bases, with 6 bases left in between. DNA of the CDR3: TGTGCCAGCTCCCCGGTCTCCTACGAGCAGTACTTC. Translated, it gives CASSPVSYEQYF.

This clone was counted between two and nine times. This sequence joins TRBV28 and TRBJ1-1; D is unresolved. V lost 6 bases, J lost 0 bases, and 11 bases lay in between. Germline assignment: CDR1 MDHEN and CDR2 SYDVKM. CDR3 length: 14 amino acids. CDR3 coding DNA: TGTGCCAGCAGCGCCTGGGCCCTGAACACTGAAGCTTTCTTT. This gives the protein CASSAWALNTEAFF.

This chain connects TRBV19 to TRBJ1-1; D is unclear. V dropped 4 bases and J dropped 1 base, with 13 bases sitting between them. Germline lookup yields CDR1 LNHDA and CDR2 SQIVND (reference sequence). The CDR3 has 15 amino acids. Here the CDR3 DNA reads TGTGCCAGTAGTACGGCCCTGTCCCCGAACACTGAAGCTTTCTTT. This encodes CASSTALSPNTEAFF. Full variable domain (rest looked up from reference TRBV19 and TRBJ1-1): DGGITQSPKYLFRKEGQNVTLSCEQNLNHDAMYWYRQDPGQGLRLIYYSQIVNDFQKGDIAEGYSVSREKKESFPLTVTSAQKNPTAFYLCASSTALSPNTEAFFGQGTRLTVV.

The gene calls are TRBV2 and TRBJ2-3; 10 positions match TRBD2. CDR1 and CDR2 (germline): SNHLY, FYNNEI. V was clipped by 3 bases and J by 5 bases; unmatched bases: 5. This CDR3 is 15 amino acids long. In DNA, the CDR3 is TGTGCCAGCAGTGATGGGCTAGCGGGAGTAGATACGCAGTATTTT. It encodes CASSDGLAGVDTQYF.

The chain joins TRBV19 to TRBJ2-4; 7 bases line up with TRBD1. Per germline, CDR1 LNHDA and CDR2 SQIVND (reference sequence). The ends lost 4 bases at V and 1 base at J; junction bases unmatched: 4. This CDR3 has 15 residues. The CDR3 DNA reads TGTGCCAGTAGTAGGGTCAGGGGGGCCAAAAACATTCAGTACTTC. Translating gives CASSRVRGAKNIQYF. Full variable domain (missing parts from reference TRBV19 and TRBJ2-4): DGGITQSPKYLFRKEGQNVTLSCEQNLNHDAMYWYRQDPGQGLRLIYYSQIVNDFQKGDIAEGYSVSREKKESFPLTVTSAQKNPTAFYLCASSRVRGAKNIQYFGAGTRLSVL.

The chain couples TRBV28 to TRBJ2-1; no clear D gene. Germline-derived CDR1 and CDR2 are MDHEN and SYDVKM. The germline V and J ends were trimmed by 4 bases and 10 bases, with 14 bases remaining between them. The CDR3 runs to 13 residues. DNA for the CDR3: TGTGCCAGCAGTTCTCCTCAGGACGGGGAGCAGTTCTTC. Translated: CASSSPQDGEQFF.

The DNA for the CDR3 is TGTGCCATCAGTAGCCGGGACCCGGCCTACGAGCAGTACTTC. Amino acids: CAISSRDPAYEQYF. The rearrangement uses TRBV10-3 and TRBJ2-7; D assignment may be TRBD1 or TRBD2 (5 bases each). CDR1 is ENHRY, CDR2 SYGVKD, per germline. The CDR3 consists of 14 residues. The V end was cut by 5 bases, the J end by 2 bases, with 13 bases between.

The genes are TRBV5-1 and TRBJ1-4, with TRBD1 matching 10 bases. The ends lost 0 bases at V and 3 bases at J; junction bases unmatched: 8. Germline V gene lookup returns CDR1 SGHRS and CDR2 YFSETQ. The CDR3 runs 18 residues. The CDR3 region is CASSLGWGQGSSNEKLFF. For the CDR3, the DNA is TGCGCCAGCAGCTTGGGATGGGGACAGGGGAGCTCTAATGAAAAACTGTTTTTT.

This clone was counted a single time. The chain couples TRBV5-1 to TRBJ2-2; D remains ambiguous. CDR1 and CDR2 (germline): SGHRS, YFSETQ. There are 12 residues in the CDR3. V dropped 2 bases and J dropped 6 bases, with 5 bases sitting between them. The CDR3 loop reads CASSFRAGELFF. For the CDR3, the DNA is TGCGCCAGCAGCTTCCGAGCCGGGGAGCTGTTTTTT.

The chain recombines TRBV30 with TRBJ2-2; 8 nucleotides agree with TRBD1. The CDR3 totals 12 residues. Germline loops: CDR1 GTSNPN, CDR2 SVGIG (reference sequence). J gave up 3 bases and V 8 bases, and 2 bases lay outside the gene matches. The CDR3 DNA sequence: TGTGCCCAGGGGGCCTACACCGGGGAGCTGTTTTTT. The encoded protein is CAQGAYTGELFF.

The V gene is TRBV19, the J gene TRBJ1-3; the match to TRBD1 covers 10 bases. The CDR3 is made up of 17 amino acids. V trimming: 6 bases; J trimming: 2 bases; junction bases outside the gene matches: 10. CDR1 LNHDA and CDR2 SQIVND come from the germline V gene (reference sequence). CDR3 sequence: CASSRDRGPTPGNTIYF. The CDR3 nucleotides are TGTGCCAGTAGCCGAGACAGGGGGCCCACCCCTGGAAACACCATATATTTT.

The CDR3 is CASSIVTGTSGYNEQFF. DNA for the CDR3: TGTGCCAGTAGTATAGTTACCGGGACTAGCGGCTACAATGAGCAGTTCTTC. V is TRBV19 and J is TRBJ2-1, with 11 bases lining up with TRBD2. CDR1 is LNHDA and CDR2 is SQIVND in the germline V gene (reference sequence). The trim removed 1 base at V and 3 bases at J, leaving 5 bases unmatched. CDR3 length equals 17 residues.

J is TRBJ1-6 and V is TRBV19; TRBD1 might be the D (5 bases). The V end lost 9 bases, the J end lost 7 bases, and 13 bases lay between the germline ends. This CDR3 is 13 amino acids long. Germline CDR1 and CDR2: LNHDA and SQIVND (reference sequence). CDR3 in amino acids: CASHRTWNSPLHF. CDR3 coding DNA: TGTGCCAGCCACAGGACCTGGAATTCACCCCTCCACTTT.

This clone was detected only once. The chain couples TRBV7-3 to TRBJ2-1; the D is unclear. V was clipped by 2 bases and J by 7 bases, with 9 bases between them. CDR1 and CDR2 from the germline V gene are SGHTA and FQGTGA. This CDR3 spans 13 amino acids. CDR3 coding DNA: TGTGCCAGCAGCTTACCGACACTTAATGAGCAGTTCTTC. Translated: CASSLPTLNEQFF. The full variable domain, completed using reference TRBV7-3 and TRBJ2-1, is GAGVSQTPSNKVTEKGKYVELRCDPISGHTALYWYRQSLGQGPEFLIYFQGTGAADDSGLPNDRFFAVRPEGSVSTLKIQRTERGDSAVYLCASSLPTLNEQFFGPGTRLTVL.

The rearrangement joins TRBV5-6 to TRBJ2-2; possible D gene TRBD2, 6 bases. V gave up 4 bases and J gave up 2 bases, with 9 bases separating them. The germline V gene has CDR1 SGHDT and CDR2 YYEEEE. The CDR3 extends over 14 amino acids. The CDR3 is CASSKGLNTGELFF. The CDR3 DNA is TGTGCCAGCAGCAAGGGACTTAACACCGGGGAGCTGTTTTTT.

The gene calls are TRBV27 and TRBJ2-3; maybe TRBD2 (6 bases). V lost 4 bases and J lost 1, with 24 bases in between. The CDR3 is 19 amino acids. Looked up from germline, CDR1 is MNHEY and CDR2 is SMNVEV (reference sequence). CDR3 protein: CASSSTAGLGSGRTDTQYF. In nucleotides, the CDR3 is TGTGCCAGCAGTTCGACAGCGGGCCTAGGTAGCGGACGCACAGATACGCAGTATTTT.

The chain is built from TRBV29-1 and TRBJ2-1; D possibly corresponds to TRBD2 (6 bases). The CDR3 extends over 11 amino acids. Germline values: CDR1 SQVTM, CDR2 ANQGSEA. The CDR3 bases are TGCACAGCGGGTCTTAGGGATGAGCAGTTCTTC. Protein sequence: CTAGLRDEQFF.

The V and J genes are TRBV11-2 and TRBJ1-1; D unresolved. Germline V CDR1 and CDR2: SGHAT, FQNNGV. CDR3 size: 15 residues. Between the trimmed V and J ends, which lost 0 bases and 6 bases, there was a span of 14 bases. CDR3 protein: CASSLDLPPLAEAFF. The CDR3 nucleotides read TGTGCCAGCAGCTTAGATTTACCCCCCTTGGCTGAAGCTTTCTTT.